One sample yielded the 18 T cell receptor beta chains listed below, sequenced in a study of T cells expressing NK-cell markers (dated by TCRdb to 2018 to 2021). Library preparation used 5' RACE. This sample was sequenced with an Illumina HiSeq 2000. The reads were reprocessed in TCRdb, with one entry per CDR3 protein sequence and no accompanying DNA. The table of this sample itemizes about 260,000 distinct CDR3 sequences. The ten largest account for about 0.4% of the sample. Material for sequencing was blood T cells: a sorted CD56 or NKG2C T cell subset, CD4+ or CD8+ T cells, or bulk PBMC T cells (not recorded which). The receptors here all came from a man aged 18 to 35 in good health. Donor details come from another sample of the same person, matched by shared clones.

The rearrangement joins TRBV11-3 to TRBJ2-1; TCRdb reports TRBD2, a call that lacks DNA to check it against. From germline, CDR1 is SGHNT and CDR2 YENEEA. The CDR3 length is 16 residues. The CDR3 loop reads CASSLESSGSRVEQFF.

The chain joins TRBV7-2 to TRBJ2-3; the TCRdb call, TRBD2, lacks DNA for checking. CDR3 length: 16 residues. Germline loops: CDR1 SGHTA, CDR2 FQGNSA. The CDR3 is CASSSSGTSGADTQYF. Full variable domain (rest looked up from reference TRBV7-2 and TRBJ2-3): GAGVSQSPSNKVTEKGKDVELRCDPISGHTALYWYRQSLGQGLEFLIYFQGNSAPDKSGLPSDRFSAERTGGSVSTLTIQRTQQEDSAVYLCASSSSGTSGADTQYFGPGTRLTVL.

V usage is TRBV27 and J usage is TRBJ1-2. CDR1 is MNHEY, CDR2 SMNVEV, per germline (reference sequence). The CDR3 consists of 15 residues. The CDR3 region is CASRPIGGENYGYTF.

This sequence joins TRBV12-3 or TRBV12-4 and TRBJ2-3; TCRdb reports TRBD2, a call that lacks DNA to check it against. This CDR3 is 20 amino acids long. Here the CDR3 reads CASSLLGGSGRTWGTDTQYF.

The rearrangement links TRBV5-1 to TRBJ2-1; TCRdb reports TRBD2, a call that lacks DNA to check it against. The germline CDR1 and CDR2 sequences are SGHRS and YFSETQ. The CDR3 contains 11 residues. This chain's CDR3 is CASTASGEQFF.

The V and J genes are TRBV12-5 and TRBJ2-3. Germline loops: CDR1 LGHNT, CDR2 FRNRAP. This CDR3 has 14 residues. The CDR3 reads CASGLSLTTDTQYF.

The genes are TRBV15 and TRBJ2-1; checking the TCRdb D call of TRBD2 is not possible without DNA. The CDR3 is made up of 13 amino acids. The germline V gene has CDR1 LNHNV and CDR2 YYDKDF (reference sequence). The chain's CDR3 is CATARTSSNEQFF.

V and J are TRBV12-3 or TRBV12-4 and TRBJ2-4; TCRdb reports TRBD2, a call that lacks DNA to check it against. The CDR3 covers 14 residues. The CDR3 protein is CASSIGAVGNIQYF.

The chain uses TRBV5-6 and TRBJ2-1; with no DNA, the TCRdb D assignment of TRBD2 cannot be verified. The germline CDR1 and CDR2 sequences are SGHDT and YYEEEE. This CDR3 comprises 15 residues. CDR3 amino acids: CASSLEREAYHEQFF.

V usage is TRBV12-3 or TRBV12-4 and J usage is TRBJ1-6; the D call from TCRdb, TRBD1, cannot be confirmed without DNA. The CDR3 runs to 14 residues. CDR3 loop: CASSLGQGNSPLHF.

This chain joins TRBV5-6 and TRBJ2-5; the TRBD1 assignment by TCRdb is unverifiable without DNA. This CDR3 comprises 14 residues. Per germline, CDR1 SGHDT and CDR2 YYEEEE. CDR3: CASSIPTGQETQYF.

The chain couples TRBV29-1 to TRBJ1-1; TCRdb picks TRBD1, but there is no DNA to check that call. This CDR3 spans 14 amino acids. Germline V CDR1 and CDR2: SQVTM, ANQGSEA. The CDR3 loop reads CSVDPTGGITEAFF.

V is TRBV7-9 and J is TRBJ1-1; the TCRdb D gene call, TRBD1, has no DNA to confirm it. CDR1 SEHNR and CDR2 FQNEAQ come from the germline V gene (reference sequence). The CDR3 has 15 amino acids. The CDR3 protein is CASSSRGQGSTEAFF.

The chain joins TRBV9 to TRBJ1-1; the TCRdb call, TRBD1, lacks DNA for checking. Germline CDR1 and CDR2: SGDLS and YYNGEE. The CDR3 contains 15 residues. The CDR3 protein is CASSVADRGGTEAFF.

This chain uses TRBV20-1 with TRBJ2-5; TCRdb's D call of TRBD2 is untestable without DNA. The CDR3 is made up of 15 amino acids. The germline V gene encodes CDR1 DFQATT and CDR2 SNEGSKA (reference sequence). CDR3 residues: CSARDYQRGSETQYF.

The chain recombines TRBV12-3 or TRBV12-4 with TRBJ2-3; TCRdb's D call, TRBD2, is unchecked because there is no DNA. The CDR3 is 16 amino acids. The CDR3 sequence: CASSKKQGAGADTQYF.

V usage is TRBV12-3 or TRBV12-4 and J usage is TRBJ1-3; the TRBD1 assignment by TCRdb is unverifiable without DNA. This CDR3 has 16 amino acids. Here the CDR3 reads CASMIRQRNSGNTIYF.

The V and J genes are TRBV7-9 and TRBJ2-3. Per germline, CDR1 SEHNR and CDR2 FQNEAQ (reference sequence). The CDR3 totals 17 residues. CDR3 loop: CASSLAHFAEGTDTQYF.